This T cell receptor (beta chain) was sequenced for a study of blood T cell repertoires in COVID-19. The CDR3 length is 14 residues. The germline V gene has CDR1 LGHDT and CDR2 YNNKEL (reference sequence). Deletions cut 0 bases from V and 4 bases from J, with 8 bases between. This clone was observed a single time. The table came from immunoSEQ multiplex PCR; TCRdb's copy has only in-frame clones and leaves some out. The table shows about 280,000 clones, with 82% occurring only once. In the 2 weeks before study entry, exposed participants met a COVID-19 case, which was PCR-confirmed or clinician-diagnosed.

The V gene is TRBV3-1 (or the pseudogene TRBV3-2), the J gene TRBJ2-3; D unclear. The sequenced sample was PBMCs or T cells enriched from blood (not recorded which). The receptor's source is a man aged 40-49 years who had been exposed to COVID-19. The CDR3 here is CASSQEFPADTQYF. Here the CDR3 DNA reads TGTGCCAGCAGCCAAGAGTTTCCAGCAGATACGCAGTATTTT.